This T cell receptor beta chain originates from a study of cytomegalovirus exposure and HLA in healthy donors (dated by TCRdb to 2015 to 2018). Background for the entire study: A later analysis indicated that the 120 or so validation repertoires were generated on the platform also employed for the 700 or so repertoires of the first cohort. The study aimed to test whether signatures of past pathogen exposure could be identified by cataloging public T cell receptors. Besides the first cohort of some 670 subjects, a separate validation cohort made up of roughly 130 different subjects was used. The study combined high-throughput TCR immunosequencing, statistical association of individual TCRs with disease status, and machine learning to predict cytomegalovirus infection status. The paper as a whole reports these results and caveats: The authors suggested that the approach could potentially be generalized to other disease states and immunological phenotypes. The validation cohort had no HLA typing available for a later analysis, so co-occurrence within that cohort was assessed over all 110 or so repertoires. A total of roughly 160 TCR beta chains were listed by the study as associated with cytomegalovirus. In vitro tests confirmed that three of the cytomegalovirus-associated TCR beta chains recognize cytomegalovirus antigens. In a later analysis, TCRs clustered in the first cohort were found to also tend to co-occur in the roughly 120 validation repertoires, with 94% of cluster scores above 0. Across donors, most TCR sequences were observed very rarely, whereas some public TCRs were present in many individuals. In both the original and validation cohorts, the classifier was reported to diagnose cytomegalovirus status with high specificity and sensitivity.

The donors were included in the validation cohort of over a hundred subjects, a group kept apart from the roughly 690-subject first cohort. Inclusive of the bounding cysteine and phenylalanine, the CDR3 is 15 residues long. Only CDR3 DNA is held: 45 bases, read in frame from base 1. Unmatched junction bases come to 7, with V trimmed by 5 bases and J by 9 bases. CDR1 and CDR2 were assigned from the germline V gene as MDHEN and SYDVKM. Library generation was performed with the immunoSEQ multiplex PCR assay. On the authors' methods: To diagnose cytomegalovirus status from the catalog of TCR beta chain sequences, a statistical classification framework was built. TCRdb carries this immuneACCESS record with in-frame sequences only. Its versions omit some clonotypes, under half of them owing to an unresolved V gene in the studies checked, with the rest unexplained. V and J calls and clone size are those listed in that table; D and trimming were worked out from the DNA. The sample table holds 100,000 to 150,000 clones, of which nearly 90% were seen once. Clones ranked in the top ten supply 1% to 1.4% of the sample.

This clone was seen a few times. Its antigen is currently not known. Base qualities were left out, and no much larger clone turns up one base away. This clonotype was obtained from a woman younger than 35 in good health and CMV-seronegative. The specimen was PBMCs. The chain joins TRBV28 to TRBJ1-6; 10 bases in the middle match TRBD1. CDR3 region: CASSGSGTGVSPLHF. The nucleotide sequence reads as follows: TGTGCCAGCAGTGGATCCGGGACAGGGGTTTCACCCCTCCACTTT.